The entry that follows covers one TCR beta chain sequence. The source of the sample is a study of blood T cell repertoires in COVID-19. About the research overall: The United States, Italy and Spain supplied acute and convalescent COVID-19 samples.

Data came from immunoSEQ multiplex PCR; TCRdb stores just in-frame clones and leaves some out. The sample lists some 270,000 clones, around 87% seen once, with around 2.3% in the top ten. J lost 4 bases, V lost 4 bases, and 2 bases had no gene match. CDR3 length: 13 amino acids. Germline assignment: CDR1 LNHDA and CDR2 SQIVND (reference sequence). The source material was peripheral blood. V and J are TRBV19 and TRBJ1-2; TRBD1 matches 8 bases. The clonotype originates from a woman aged 55-75 years with COVID-19, enrolled during active disease. CDR3 residues: CASSNGQGYGYTF. The DNA for the CDR3 is TGTGCCAGTAGTAACGGACAGGGCTATGGCTACACCTTC. The full variable domain, rest sourced from reference TRBV19 and TRBJ1-2, is DGGITQSPKYLFRKEGQNVTLSCEQNLNHDAMYWYRQDPGQGLRLIYYSQIVNDFQKGDIAEGYSVSREKKESFPLTVTSAQKNPTAFYLCASSNGQGYGYTFGSGTRLTVV.